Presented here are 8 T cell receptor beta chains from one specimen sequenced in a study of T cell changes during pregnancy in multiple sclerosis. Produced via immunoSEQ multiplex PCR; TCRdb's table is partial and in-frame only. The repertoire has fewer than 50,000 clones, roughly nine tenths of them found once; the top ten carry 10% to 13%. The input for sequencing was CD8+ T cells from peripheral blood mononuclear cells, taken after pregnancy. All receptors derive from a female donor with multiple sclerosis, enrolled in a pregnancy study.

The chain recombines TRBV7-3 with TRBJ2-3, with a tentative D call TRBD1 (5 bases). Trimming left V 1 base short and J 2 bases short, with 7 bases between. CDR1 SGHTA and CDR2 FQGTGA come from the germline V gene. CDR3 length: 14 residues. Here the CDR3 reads CASSLSGATDTQYF. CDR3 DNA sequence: TGTGCCAGCAGCTTAAGTGGGGCCACAGATACGCAGTATTTT.

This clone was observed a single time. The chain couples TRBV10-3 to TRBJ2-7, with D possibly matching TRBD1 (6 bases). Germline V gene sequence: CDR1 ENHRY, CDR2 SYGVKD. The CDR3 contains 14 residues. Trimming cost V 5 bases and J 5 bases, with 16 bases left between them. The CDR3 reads CAISPEQGFNEQYF. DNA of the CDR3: TGTGCCATCAGTCCCGAACAGGGCTTTAACGAGCAGTACTTC.

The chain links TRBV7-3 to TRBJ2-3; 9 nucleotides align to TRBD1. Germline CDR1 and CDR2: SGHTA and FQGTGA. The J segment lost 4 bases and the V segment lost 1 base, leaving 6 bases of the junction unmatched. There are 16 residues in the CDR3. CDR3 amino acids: CASSLIGTGTSDTQYF. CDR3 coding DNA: TGTGCCAGCAGCTTAATTGGGACAGGGACGTCAGATACGCAGTATTTT.

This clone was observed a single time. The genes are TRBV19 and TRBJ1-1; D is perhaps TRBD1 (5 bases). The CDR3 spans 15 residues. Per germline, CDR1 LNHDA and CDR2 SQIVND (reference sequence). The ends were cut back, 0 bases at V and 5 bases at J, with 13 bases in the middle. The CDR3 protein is CASSIDDETATEAFF. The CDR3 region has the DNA TGTGCCAGTAGTATAGATGATGAGACAGCGACTGAAGCTTTCTTT.

The CDR3, as DNA: TGTGCCAGCAGCCTACGTCTGAACACTGAAGCTTTCTTT. It translates to CASSLRLNTEAFF. This chain connects TRBV7-6 to TRBJ1-1; no definite D call. V was clipped by 5 bases and J by 0 bases, with 7 bases between them. CDR3 length equals 13 residues. Germline V gene sequence: CDR1 SGHVS, CDR2 FNYEAQ. Together with reference TRBV7-6 and TRBJ1-1, the CDR3 gives the full variable domain: GAGVSQSPRYKVTKRGQDVALRCDPISGHVSLYWYRQALGQGPEFLTYFNYEAQQDKSGLPNDRFSAERPEGSISTLTIQRTEQRDSAMYRCASSLRLNTEAFFGQGTRLTVV.

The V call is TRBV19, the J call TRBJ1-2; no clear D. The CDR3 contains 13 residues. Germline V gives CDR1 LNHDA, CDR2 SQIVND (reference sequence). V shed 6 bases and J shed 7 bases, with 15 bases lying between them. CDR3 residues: CASSIWADGGYTF. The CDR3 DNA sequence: TGTGCCAGTAGCATTTGGGCCGACGGTGGCTACACCTTC.

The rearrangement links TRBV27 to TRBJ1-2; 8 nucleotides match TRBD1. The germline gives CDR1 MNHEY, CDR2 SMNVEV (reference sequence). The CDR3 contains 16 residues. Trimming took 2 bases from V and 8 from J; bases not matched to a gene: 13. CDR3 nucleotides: TGTGCCAGCAGTTTAGTCCCAAAGCCAGGGGGCGAGGGCTACACCTTC. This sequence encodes CASSLVPKPGGEGYTF.

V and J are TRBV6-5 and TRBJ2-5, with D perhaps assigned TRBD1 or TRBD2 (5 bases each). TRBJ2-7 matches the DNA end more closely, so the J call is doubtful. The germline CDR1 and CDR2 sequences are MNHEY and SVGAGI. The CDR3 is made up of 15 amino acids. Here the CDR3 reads CASSYVAGTDYEQYF. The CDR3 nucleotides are TGTGCCAGCAGTTACGTGGCAGGGACGGACTACGAGCAGTACTTC.